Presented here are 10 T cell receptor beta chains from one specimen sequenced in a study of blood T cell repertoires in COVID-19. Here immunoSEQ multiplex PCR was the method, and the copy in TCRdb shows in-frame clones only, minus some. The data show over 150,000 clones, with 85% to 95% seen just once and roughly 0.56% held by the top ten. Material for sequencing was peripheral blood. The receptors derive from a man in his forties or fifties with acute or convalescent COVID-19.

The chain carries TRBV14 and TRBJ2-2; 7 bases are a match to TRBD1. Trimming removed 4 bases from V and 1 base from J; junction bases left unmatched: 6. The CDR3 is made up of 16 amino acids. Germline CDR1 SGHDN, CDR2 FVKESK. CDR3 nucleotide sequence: TGTGCCAGCAGCCTCAGGGGGTACGGGAACACCGGGGAGCTGTTTTTT. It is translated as CASSLRGYGNTGELFF.

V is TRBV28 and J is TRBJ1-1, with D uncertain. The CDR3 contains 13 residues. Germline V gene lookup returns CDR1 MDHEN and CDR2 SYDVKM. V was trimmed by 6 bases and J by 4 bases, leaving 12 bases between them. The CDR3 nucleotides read TGTGCCAGCAGCTTTTTCAGCGGCACTGAAGCTTTCTTT. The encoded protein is CASSFFSGTEAFF.

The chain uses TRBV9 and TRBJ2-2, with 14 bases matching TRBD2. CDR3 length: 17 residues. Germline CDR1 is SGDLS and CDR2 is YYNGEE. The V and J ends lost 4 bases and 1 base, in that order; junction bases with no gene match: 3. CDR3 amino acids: CASSYGTSGRNTGELFF. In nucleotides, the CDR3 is TGTGCCAGCAGCTACGGGACTAGCGGGAGGAACACCGGGGAGCTGTTTTTT.

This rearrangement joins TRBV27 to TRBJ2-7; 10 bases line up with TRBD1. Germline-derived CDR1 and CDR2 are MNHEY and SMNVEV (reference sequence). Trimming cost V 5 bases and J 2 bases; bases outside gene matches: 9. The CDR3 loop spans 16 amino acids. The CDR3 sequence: CASSLIPGQGTYEQYV. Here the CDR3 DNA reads TGTGCCAGCAGTCTCATTCCGGGACAGGGGACCTACGAGCAGTACGTC.

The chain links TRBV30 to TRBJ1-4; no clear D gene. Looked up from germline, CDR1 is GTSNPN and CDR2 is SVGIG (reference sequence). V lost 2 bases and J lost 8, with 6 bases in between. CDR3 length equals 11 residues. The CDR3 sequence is CAWSLREKLFF. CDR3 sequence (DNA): TGTGCCTGGAGTTTGCGAGAAAAACTGTTTTTT.

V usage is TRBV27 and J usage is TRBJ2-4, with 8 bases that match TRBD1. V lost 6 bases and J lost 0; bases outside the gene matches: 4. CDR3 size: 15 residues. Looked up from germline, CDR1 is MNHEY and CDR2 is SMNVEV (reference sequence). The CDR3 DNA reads TGTGCCAGCAGGCCGGACAGGGTAGCCAAAAACATTCAGTACTTC. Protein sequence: CASRPDRVAKNIQYF.

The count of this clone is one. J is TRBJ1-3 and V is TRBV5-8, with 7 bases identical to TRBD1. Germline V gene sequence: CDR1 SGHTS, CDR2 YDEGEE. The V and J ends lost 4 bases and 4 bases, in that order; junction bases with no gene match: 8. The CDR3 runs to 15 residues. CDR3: CASSTKTGSGNTIYF. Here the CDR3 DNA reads TGTGCCAGCAGCACTAAGACAGGGTCCGGAAACACCATATATTTT.

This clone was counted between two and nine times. CDR3 residues: CASITGISTDTQYF. DNA of the CDR3: TGTGCCAGCATTACAGGCATCAGCACAGATACGCAGTATTTT. The V call is TRBV2, the J call TRBJ2-3; the D gene is possibly TRBD1 (5 bases). V lost 7 bases to trimming and J lost 0 bases, with 11 bases between them. CDR3 length: 14 residues. CDR1 is SNHLY and CDR2 is FYNNEI in the germline V gene.

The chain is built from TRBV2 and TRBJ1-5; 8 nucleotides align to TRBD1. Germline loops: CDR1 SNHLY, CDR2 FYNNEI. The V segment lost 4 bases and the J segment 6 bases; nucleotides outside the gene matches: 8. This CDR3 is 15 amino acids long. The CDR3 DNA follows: TGTGCCAGCAGTGCTCTGGGACAGGTGGCTCAGCCCCAGCATTTT. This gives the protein CASSALGQVAQPQHF.

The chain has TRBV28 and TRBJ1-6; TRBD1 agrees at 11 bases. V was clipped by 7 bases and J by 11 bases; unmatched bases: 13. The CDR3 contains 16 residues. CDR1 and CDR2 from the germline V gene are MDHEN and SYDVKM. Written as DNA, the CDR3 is TGTGCCAGCAACACCGCGGGGGGGACAGGGGGTCCACCCCTCCACTTT. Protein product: CASNTAGGTGGPPLHF.